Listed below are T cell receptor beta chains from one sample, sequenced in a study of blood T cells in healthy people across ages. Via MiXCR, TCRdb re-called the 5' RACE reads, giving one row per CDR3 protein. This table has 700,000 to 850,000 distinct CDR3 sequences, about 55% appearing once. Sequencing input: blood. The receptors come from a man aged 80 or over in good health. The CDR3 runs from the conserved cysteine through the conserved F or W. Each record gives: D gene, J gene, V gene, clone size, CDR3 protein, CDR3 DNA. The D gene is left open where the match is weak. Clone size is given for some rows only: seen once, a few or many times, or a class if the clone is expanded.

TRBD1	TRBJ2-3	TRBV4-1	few	CASSPRTGMFTDTQYF	TGCGCCAGCAGCCCCCGGACAGGGATGTTCACAGATACGCAGTATTTT
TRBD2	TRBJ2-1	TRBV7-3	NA	CAGRPPGLASSDEQFF	TGTGCCGGCAGGCCCCCGGGACTAGCATCAAGCGATGAGCAGTTCTTC
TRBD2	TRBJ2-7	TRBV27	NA	CTSSLGRAGANYEQYF	TGTACCAGCAGTTTAGGTCGGGCGGGAGCCAACTACGAGCAGTACTTC
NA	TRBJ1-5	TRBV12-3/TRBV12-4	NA	CASSPSQASQPQHF	TGTGCCAGCAGTCCTAGTCAGGCGAGTCAGCCCCAGCATTTT
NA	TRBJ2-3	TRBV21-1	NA	CASSKGGAPSMTDTQYF	TGTGCCAGCAGCAAAGGGGGCGCCCCCAGCATGACAGATACGCAGTATTTT
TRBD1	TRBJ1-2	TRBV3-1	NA	CASSQEGRETGAFFNYGYTF	TGTGCCAGCAGCCAAGAAGGACGGGAGACAGGGGCCTTTTTTAACTATGGCTACACCTTC
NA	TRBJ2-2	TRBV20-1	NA	CSAILDSSITGELFF	TGCAGTGCCATCCTGGACAGCTCCATTACCGGGGAGCTGTTTTTT
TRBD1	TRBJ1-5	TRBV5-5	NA	CASSTWTGEGQPQHF	TGTGCCAGCAGCACCTGGACAGGGGAGGGTCAGCCCCAGCATTTT
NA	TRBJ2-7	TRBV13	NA	CASRRRLTGPYEQYF	TGTGCCAGCAGGCGCCGACTAACAGGGCCCTACGAGCAGTACTTC
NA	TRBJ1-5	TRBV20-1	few	CSARVYYSNQPQHF	TGCAGTGCTAGAGTTTACTATAGCAATCAGCCCCAGCATTTT
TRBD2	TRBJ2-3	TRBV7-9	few	CASSPWTSGSGWGTDTQYF	TGTGCCAGCAGCCCATGGACTAGCGGGAGCGGTTGGGGCACAGATACGCAGTATTTT
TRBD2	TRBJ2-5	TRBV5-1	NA	CASSTIRASGLYNGQYF	TGCGCCAGCAGCACCATCAGGGCTAGCGGGCTCTACAATGGGCAGTACTTC
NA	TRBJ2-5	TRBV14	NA	CARQETQYF	TGTGCCAGACAAGAGACCCAGTACTTC
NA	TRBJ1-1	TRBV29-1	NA	CSALGHRDTEAFF	TGCAGCGCCCTGGGGCACAGGGACACTGAAGCTTTCTTT
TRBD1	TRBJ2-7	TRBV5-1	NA	CASSLVIIGTGVHEQYF	TGCGCCAGCAGCTTGGTAATAATAGGGACAGGGGTCCACGAGCAGTACTTC
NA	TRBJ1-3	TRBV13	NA	CASSLRGSSSGNTIYF	TGCGCCAGCAGCCTGAGGGGCAGCTCCTCTGGAAACACCATATATTTT
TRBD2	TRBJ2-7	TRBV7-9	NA	CASSLTSGRDREQYF	TGTGCCAGCAGCTTAACTAGCGGGAGAGACCGCGAGCAGTACTTC
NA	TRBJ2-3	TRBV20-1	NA	CSARDVGTDTQYF	TGCAGTGCTAGAGATGTGGGCACAGATACGCAGTATTTT
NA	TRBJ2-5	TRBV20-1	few	CSATSETQYF	TGCAGCGCTACATCCGAGACCCAGTACTTC
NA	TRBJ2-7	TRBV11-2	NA	CASSVAAGRYEQYF	TGTGCCAGCAGCGTTGCGGCGGGACGATACGAGCAGTACTTC
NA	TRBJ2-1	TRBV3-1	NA	CASSQDRAGPFF	TGTGCCAGCAGCCAAGATCGCGCGGGACCGTTCTTC
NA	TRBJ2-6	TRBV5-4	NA	CASSSTESGANVLTF	TGTGCCAGCAGCTCGACAGAATCTGGGGCCAACGTCCTGACTTTC
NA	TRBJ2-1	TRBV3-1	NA	CASSQWGEQFF	TGTGCCAGCAGCCAATGGGGTGAGCAGTTCTTC
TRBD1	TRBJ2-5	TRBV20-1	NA	CSAGGQGAPGSQETQYF	TGCAGTGCTGGGGGACAGGGGGCCCCTGGGAGCCAAGAGACCCAGTACTTC
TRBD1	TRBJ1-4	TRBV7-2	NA	CASSFMDRINEKLFF	TGTGCCAGCAGCTTTATGGACAGGATTAATGAAAAACTGTTTTTT
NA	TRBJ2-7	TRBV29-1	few	CSGAGGNGYEQYF	TGCAGCGGCGCGGGTGGGAATGGGTACGAGCAGTACTTC
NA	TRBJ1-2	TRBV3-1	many	CASSQWMSNYGYTF	TGTGCCAGCAGCCAATGGATGTCTAACTATGGCTACACCTTC
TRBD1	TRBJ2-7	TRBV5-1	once	CASSLPGTGLSYEQYF	TGCGCCAGCAGTCTCCCGGGGACAGGTCTCTCCTACGAGCAGTACTTC
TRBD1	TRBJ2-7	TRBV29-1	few	CSVAGQGPYEQYF	TGCAGCGTTGCGGGACAGGGGCCCTACGAGCAGTACTTC
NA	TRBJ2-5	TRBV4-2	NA	CASSQEEAYQETQYF	TGTGCCAGCAGCCAAGAGGAGGCGTACCAAGAGACCCAGTACTTC
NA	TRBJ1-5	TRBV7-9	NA	CASSSDGSNQPQHF	TGTGCCAGCAGCTCCGACGGGAGCAATCAGCCCCAGCATTTT
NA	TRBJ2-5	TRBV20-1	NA	CSARFLGVETQYF	TGCAGTGCTAGGTTCCTGGGGGTGGAGACCCAGTACTTC
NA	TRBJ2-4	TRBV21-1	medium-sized	CASSEGDTIFGKNIQYF	TGTGCCAGCAGTGAGGGGGACACCATTTTTGGCAAAAACATTCAGTACTTC
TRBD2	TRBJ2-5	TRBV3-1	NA	CASSPRGAGPAGEQYF	TGTGCCAGCAGCCCTAGGGGAGCGGGGCCAGCTGGTGAGCAGTACTTC
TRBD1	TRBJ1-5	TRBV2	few	CASSAAGGRGNQPQHF	TGTGCCAGCAGTGCCGCAGGGGGGCGAGGCAATCAGCCCCAGCATTTT
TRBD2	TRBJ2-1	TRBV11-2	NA	CASSLAGSSSGSGFEQFF	TGTGCCAGCAGCTTAGCCGGGTCGTCTAGCGGGAGCGGGTTTGAGCAGTTCTTC
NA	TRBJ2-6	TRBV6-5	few	CASSPDRTSGANVLTF	TGTGCCAGCAGCCCCGACCGGACCTCTGGGGCCAACGTCCTGACTTTC
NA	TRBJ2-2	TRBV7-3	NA	CASSNRGTANTGELFF	TGTGCCAGCAGCAATCGCGGGACAGCGAACACCGGGGAGCTGTTTTTT
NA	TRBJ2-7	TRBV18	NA	CASSPQRGAGSSYEQYF	TGTGCCAGCTCACCACAAAGGGGGGCAGGGAGCTCCTACGAGCAGTACTTC
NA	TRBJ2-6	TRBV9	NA	CASSVNRDSSGANVLTF	TGTGCCAGCAGCGTTAACAGAGACAGCTCTGGGGCCAACGTCCTGACTTTC
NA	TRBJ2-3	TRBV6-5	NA	CASSYGTGSTDTQYF	TGTGCCAGCAGCTACGGTACGGGAAGCACAGATACGCAGTATTTT
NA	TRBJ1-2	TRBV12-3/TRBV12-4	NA	CASSHGDRAVGYTF	TGTGCCAGCAGCCACGGGGACCGGGCGGTTGGCTACACCTTC
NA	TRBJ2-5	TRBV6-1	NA	CASIRQETQYF	TGTGCCAGCATTCGACAAGAGACCCAGTACTTC
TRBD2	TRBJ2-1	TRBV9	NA	CASSARLAGFDEQFF	TGTGCCAGCAGCGCGAGACTAGCGGGATTCGATGAGCAGTTCTTC
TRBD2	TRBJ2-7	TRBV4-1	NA	CASSKGLAGERLWDEQYF	TGCGCCAGCAGCAAGGGACTAGCGGGAGAGCGGCTTTGGGACGAGCAGTACTTC
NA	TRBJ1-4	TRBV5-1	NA	CASSPGHSGTNEKLFF	TGCGCCAGCAGCCCGGGACATTCAGGAACTAATGAAAAACTGTTTTTT
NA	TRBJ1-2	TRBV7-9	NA	CASSPGSIDSYGYTF	TGTGCCAGCAGCCCGGGATCGATTGATTCCTATGGCTACACCTTC
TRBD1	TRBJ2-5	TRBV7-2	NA	CASSLQRGRETQYF	TGTGCCAGCAGCTTACAAAGGGGGCGCGAGACCCAGTACTTC
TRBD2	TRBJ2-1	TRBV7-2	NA	CASSSSRAGGGNEQFF	TGTGCCAGCAGCTCCTCGCGAGCGGGAGGGGGCAATGAGCAGTTCTTC
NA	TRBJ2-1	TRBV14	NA	CASSQGLARYNEQFF	TGTGCCAGCAGCCAAGGGCTAGCGCGATACAATGAGCAGTTCTTC
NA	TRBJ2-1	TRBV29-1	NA	CSLLAQAYKEQFF	TGCAGCCTACTCGCACAGGCCTACAAGGAGCAGTTCTTC
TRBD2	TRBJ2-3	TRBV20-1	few	CSAGTSGSYRYAYF	TGCAGTGCTGGGACTAGCGGGAGTTACAGATACGCGTATTTT
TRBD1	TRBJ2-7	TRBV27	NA	CASSSRQGALYEQYF	TGTGCCAGCAGTTCCCGACAGGGGGCATTATACGAGCAGTACTTC
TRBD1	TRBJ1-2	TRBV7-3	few	CASSQRQGYGYTF	TGTGCCAGCAGCCAGCGACAGGGATATGGCTACACCTTC
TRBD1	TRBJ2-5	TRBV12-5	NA	CASGYLRTGEQYF	TGTGCTAGTGGTTACCTCCGGACAGGGGAGCAGTACTTC
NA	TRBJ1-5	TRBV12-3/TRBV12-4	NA	CASSSLRDSNQPQHF	TGTGCCAGCAGTTCGCTCAGGGATAGCAATCAGCCCCAGCATTTT
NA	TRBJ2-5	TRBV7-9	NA	CASSLGQGLGQETQYF	TGTGCCAGCAGCTTAGGGCAGGGATTGGGACAAGAGACCCAGTACTTC
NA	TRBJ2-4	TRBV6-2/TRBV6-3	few	CASRILTVAKNIQYF	TGTGCCAGCAGGATTTTGACAGTAGCCAAAAACATTCAGTACTTC